One and the same sample provided the 23 T cell receptor beta chains below, sequenced in a study of cytomegalovirus exposure and HLA in healthy donors. Clones were read by immunoSEQ multiplex PCR, and TCRdb kept only the in-frame ones, dropping some. The sample records about 330,000 clones, just over 85% being singletons. Sequences were obtained from PBMCs. These receptors came from a young woman in good health and CMV-seronegative.

V is TRBV29-1 and J is TRBJ2-5; the match to TRBD1 covers 9 bases. In germline, CDR1 is SQVTM, CDR2 ANQGSEA. The CDR3 length is 15 residues. V shed 6 bases, J shed 4 bases, and the junction held 12 bases outside the gene matches. CDR3 DNA sequence: TGCAGCGTAGCAGGCGGGACAGGGTGGGGAGAGACCCAGTACTTC. Protein: CSVAGGTGWGETQYF.

Comments on this clone: Relative to the germline gene, one junction end is altered; a read error may explain this. The rearrangement uses TRBV7-7 and TRBJ2-2, with 10 bases aligning to TRBD2. This CDR3 contains 15 residues. Germline V gene lookup returns CDR1 SSHAT and CDR2 FNYEAQ (reference sequence). CDR3 residues: CASSSQREGTGELFF. CDR3 coding DNA: TGTGCTAGCAGCTCTCAGCGGGAGGGCACCGGGGAGCTGTTTTTT.

CDR3 amino acids: CASSQEVPGPYNEQFF. As DNA, the CDR3 is TGCGCCAGCAGCCAAGAAGTACCAGGTCCGTACAATGAGCAGTTCTTC. V gene TRBV4-3 combines with J gene TRBJ2-1; D gene uncertain. The ends were cut back, 0 bases at V and 4 bases at J, with 13 bases in the middle. Germline lookup yields CDR1 LGHNA and CDR2 YSLEER. The CDR3 runs 16 residues.

A remark on this clone: Compared with germline, one end of the junction differs, possibly owing to a read error. This rearrangement joins TRBV7-7 to TRBJ2-5, with TRBD2 identical over 11 bases. The germline CDR1 and CDR2 sequences are SSHAT and FNYEAQ (reference sequence). This CDR3 spans 15 amino acids. The CDR3 reads CASSSGLAVQETQYF. In DNA, the CDR3 is TGTGCTAGCAGCTCGGGACTAGCGGTCCAAGAGACCCAGTACTTC. Based on the CDR3 plus reference TRBV7-7 and TRBJ2-5, the full variable domain is GAGVSQSPRYKVTKRGQDVTLRCDPISSHATLYWYQQALGQGPEFLTYFNYEAQPDKSGLPSDRFSAERPEGSISTLTIQRTEQRDSAMYRCASSSGLAVQETQYFGPGTRLLVL.

The rearrangement joins TRBV9 to TRBJ2-2; tentative D call: TRBD2 (5 bases). Germline V gene data show CDR1 as SGDLS and CDR2 as YYNGEE. The CDR3 extends over 14 amino acids. The V gene lost 4 bases and the J gene lost 6 bases, with 13 bases spanning the gap. The CDR3 DNA sequence: TGTGCCAGCAGCCCCCCGGGGATTGCCGGGGAGCTGTTTTTT. Protein sequence: CASSPPGIAGELFF.

This clone was found a few times. The rearrangement uses TRBV7-9 and TRBJ2-7; 10 nucleotides line up with TRBD2. J was trimmed by 5 bases and V by 5 bases; bases with no gene match: 9. The length of the CDR3 is 15 residues. Germline V gene lookup returns CDR1 SEHNR and CDR2 FQNEAQ (reference sequence). The CDR3 sequence: CASSPLAGVFHEQYF. CDR3 DNA: TGTGCCAGCAGCCCGCTAGCGGGAGTCTTTCACGAGCAGTACTTC.

This clone was detected only once. CDR3 in DNA: TGTGCCACCAGCAGAGAATCACCCCTAGCGGGAGTGTACACCGGGGAGCTGTTTTTT. Protein product: CATSRESPLAGVYTGELFF. The V call is TRBV15, the J call TRBJ2-2; 10 bases agree with TRBD2. The CDR3 runs to 19 residues. Germline CDR1 reads LNHNV; CDR2 reads YYDKDF (reference sequence). V shed 0 bases, J shed 3 bases, and the junction held 10 bases outside the gene matches.

The chain combines TRBV9 with TRBJ2-5; TRBD2 matches at 8 bases. Germline V lookup: CDR1 SGDLS, CDR2 YYNGEE. V shed 3 bases, J shed 5 bases, and the junction held 6 bases outside the gene matches. This CDR3 is 14 amino acids long. This CDR3 reads CASSGGTRSETQYF. The CDR3, as DNA: TGTGCCAGCAGCGGAGGGACTAGGTCGGAGACCCAGTACTTC.

The chain carries TRBV18 and TRBJ2-1; D may be TRBD2 (6 bases). Germline CDR1 KGHSH, CDR2 LQKENI. Trimming removed 2 bases from V and 4 bases from J, with 12 bases in between. The CDR3 consists of 15 residues. CDR3 DNA sequence: TGTGCCAGCTCACCATCCCGGGAGTTATACAATGAGCAGTTCTTC. Translating it yields CASSPSRELYNEQFF.

The chain is built from TRBV4-2 and TRBJ2-7; 9 bases agree with TRBD2. Trimming removed 1 base from V and 2 bases from J; junction bases left unmatched: 9. This CDR3 is built from 17 residues. Germline assignment: CDR1 LGHNA and CDR2 YNFKEQ. DNA for the CDR3: TGTGCCAGCAGCCAAGTAATTAGCGGGAGCGCTGCCTACGAGCAGTACTTC. Translation gives CASSQVISGSAAYEQYF.

The V and J genes are TRBV11-2 and TRBJ2-2; 7 bases fit TRBD1. This CDR3 spans 16 amino acids. Germline V gene lookup returns CDR1 SGHAT and CDR2 FQNNGV. The trim removed 0 bases at V and 6 bases at J, leaving 7 bases unmatched. The CDR3 sequence: CASSLDLTGDSGELFF. In DNA, the CDR3 is TGTGCCAGCAGCTTAGACCTAACAGGGGATTCCGGGGAGCTGTTTTTT.

There are a few counts of this clone. The chain is built from TRBV2 and TRBJ2-1; 8 bases map to TRBD2. Germline trimming cut 6 bases from V and 5 bases from J; bases unmatched to any gene: 3. The CDR3 covers 13 residues. Per germline, CDR1 SNHLY and CDR2 FYNNEI. CDR3 loop: CASRLADDNEQFF. In DNA form, the CDR3 reads TGTGCCAGCAGACTAGCGGATGACAATGAGCAGTTCTTC.

The gene calls are TRBV5-4 and TRBJ2-1, with D maybe TRBD1 (8 bases). The length of the CDR3 is 17 residues. Per germline, CDR1 SGHNT and CDR2 YYREEE (reference sequence). V lost 4 bases and J lost 4, with 21 bases in between. The CDR3 region has the DNA TGTGCCAGCAGCGGGTCCGCGGGGGACAGGCGATACAATGAGCAGTTCTTC. This codes for CASSGSAGDRRYNEQFF.

The rearrangement links TRBV9 to TRBJ2-1; D is unclear. Germline V gene data show CDR1 as SGDLS and CDR2 as YYNGEE. The V end lost 0 bases, the J end lost 6 bases, and 13 bases lay between the germline ends. The CDR3 consists of 15 residues. CDR3 amino acids: CASSVGGDSRNEQFF. Written as DNA, the CDR3 is TGTGCCAGCAGCGTAGGTGGAGACTCTCGCAATGAGCAGTTCTTC.

The rearrangement links TRBV2 to TRBJ1-3; no firm D call. With 2 bases removed from V and 4 bases from J, the gap between germline ends came to 6 bases. The germline CDR1 and CDR2 sequences are SNHLY and FYNNEI. This CDR3 is 13 amino acids long. DNA for the CDR3: TGTGCCAGCAGTGAACAAGAGGGAAACACCATATATTTT. This gives the protein CASSEQEGNTIYF.

The V and J genes are TRBV7-8 and TRBJ1-5; tentative D call: TRBD1 (5 bases). CDR1 SGHVS and CDR2 FQNEAQ come from the germline V gene. The V end was cut by 7 bases, the J end by 5 bases, with 9 bases between. The CDR3 runs 12 residues. The CDR3 DNA is TGTGCCAGCACCGAAGGGGATCAGCCCCAGCATTTT. This encodes CASTEGDQPQHF.

The J gene is TRBJ2-3, the V gene TRBV5-1, with 9 bases fitting TRBD2. Trimming removed 4 bases from V and 2 bases from J; junction bases left unmatched: 8. This CDR3 is built from 16 residues. Looked up from germline, CDR1 is SGHRS and CDR2 is YFSETQ. DNA of the CDR3: TGCGCCAGCAGCCAAGGTTCTAGCGGGACCACAGATACGCAGTATTTT. Amino acids: CASSQGSSGTTDTQYF.

This clone was counted once. The rearrangement links TRBV5-1 to TRBJ2-5; 7 nucleotides agree with TRBD1. This CDR3 spans 14 amino acids. Germline CDR1 and CDR2: SGHRS and YFSETQ. V shed 4 bases, J shed 0 bases, and the junction held 3 bases outside the gene matches. DNA for the CDR3: TGCGCCAGCAGCCGACAGGGTGACCAAGAGACCCAGTACTTC. Its protein is CASSRQGDQETQYF. Looking up the rest from reference TRBV5-1 and TRBJ2-5 gives the full variable domain: KAGVTQTPRYLIKTRGQQVTLSCSPISGHRSVSWYQQTPGQGLQFLFEYFSETQRNKGNFPGRFSGRQFSNSRSEMNVSTLELGDSALYLCASSRQGDQETQYFGPGTRLLVL.

The CDR3 loop is CASRFSGETQYF. The CDR3 DNA follows: TGTGCCAGCAGGTTTTCGGGGGAGACCCAGTACTTC. This chain uses TRBV6-6 with TRBJ2-5; the D gene is possibly TRBD2 (5 bases). V gave up 6 bases and J gave up 5 bases, with 10 bases separating them. Germline V gene sequence: CDR1 MNHNY, CDR2 SVGAGI (reference sequence). This CDR3 contains 12 residues.

This chain links TRBV29-1 with TRBJ1-3; TRBD1 matches at 8 bases. CDR1 SQVTM and CDR2 ANQGSEA come from the germline V gene. V shed 4 bases, J shed 0 bases, and the junction held 2 bases outside the gene matches. This CDR3 spans 14 amino acids. In DNA, the CDR3 is TGCAGCGTTGGGACAGGGAGCTCTGGAAACACCATATATTTT. Protein: CSVGTGSSGNTIYF.

This CDR3 is CASSPGSSSNQPQHF. In DNA form, the CDR3 reads TGTGCCAGCAGCCCTGGGAGTTCGAGCAATCAGCCCCAGCATTTT. The V and J genes are TRBV9 and TRBJ1-5; no reliable D call. There are 15 residues in the CDR3. With 4 bases removed from V and 1 base from J, the gap between germline ends came to 12 bases. Germline CDR1 is SGDLS and CDR2 is YYNGEE.

The V and J genes are TRBV29-1 and TRBJ1-2; maybe TRBD1 (5 bases). The V and J ends lost 3 bases and 4 bases respectively, with 12 bases between them. The CDR3 is 13 residues long. Germline assignment: CDR1 SQVTM and CDR2 ANQGSEA. The CDR3 reads CSVDQGGSYGYTF. CDR3 DNA: TGCAGCGTTGATCAGGGAGGTAGCTATGGCTACACCTTC.

This clone was seen only a few times. For the CDR3, the DNA is TGTGCCAGCAGCCAAGAGCCTAGTCAGAACACCGGGGAGCTGTTTTTT. It specifies CASSQEPSQNTGELFF. V gene TRBV4-2 combines with J gene TRBJ2-2; D gene unclear. V gave up 0 bases and J gave up 1 base, with 9 bases separating them. CDR1 LGHNA and CDR2 YNFKEQ come from the germline V gene. The CDR3 extends over 16 amino acids.